Listed here are 31 T cell receptor beta chains from one sample, sequenced in a study of blood T cell repertoires in COVID-19. TCRdb keeps only in-frame clones here, not all; method: immunoSEQ multiplex PCR. The table has over 75,000 clones, 82% seen once. Sequencing was done on a sample of peripheral blood. These receptors all come from a man in his sixties or seventies with acute or convalescent COVID-19.

As DNA, the CDR3 is TGTGCCAGCAGTTCGAGGGGGCGCGGTGGAAACACCATATATTTT. It is translated as CASSSRGRGGNTIYF. V is TRBV28 and J is TRBJ1-3; 7 bases agree with TRBD1. The junction had 6 bases not matched to a gene; V was cut back by 4 bases and J by 3 bases. CDR3 size: 15 residues. CDR1 is MDHEN and CDR2 is SYDVKM in the germline V gene.

This chain uses TRBV24-1 with TRBJ2-1; 14 nucleotides align to TRBD2. Germline trimming cut 3 bases from V and 0 bases from J; bases unmatched to any gene: 6. The CDR3 is 19 amino acids. Germline CDR1 and CDR2: KGHDR and SFDVKD. The CDR3 sequence is CATSDRTSGGPSSYNEQFF. In nucleotides, the CDR3 is TGTGCCACCAGTGATCGGACTAGCGGGGGGCCCAGCTCCTACAATGAGCAGTTCTTC.

The DNA of the CDR3 is TGTGCCTGGAGTGTGGGTCAGGGCCAGCCCCAGCATTTT. Translated, it gives CAWSVGQGQPQHF. The chain couples TRBV30 to TRBJ1-5, with D possibly matching TRBD1 (5 bases). Trimming removed 0 bases from V and 7 bases from J, with 10 bases in between. Per germline, CDR1 GTSNPN and CDR2 SVGIG (reference sequence). This CDR3 is built from 13 residues.

The V gene is TRBV10-1, the J gene TRBJ1-4, with 9 bases matching TRBD1. The CDR3 loop spans 14 amino acids. V lost 6 bases to trimming and J lost 5 bases; unmatched junction nucleotides: 4. Germline V lookup: CDR1 WNHNN, CDR2 SYGVQD (reference sequence). The CDR3 is CASSTGQGNEKLFF. The CDR3 DNA is TGCGCCAGCAGCACGGGACAGGGCAATGAAAAACTGTTTTTT.

The V gene is TRBV7-8, the J gene TRBJ1-1; 7 positions match TRBD1. Germline V gene data show CDR1 as SGHVS and CDR2 as FQNEAQ. The CDR3 is 13 residues long. V trimming: 5 bases; J trimming: 3 bases; junction bases outside the gene matches: 3. CDR3 protein: CASSLGTDTEAFF. In nucleotides, the CDR3 is TGTGCCAGCAGCCTAGGGACAGACACTGAAGCTTTCTTT. The full variable domain, completed using reference TRBV7-8 and TRBJ1-1, is GAGVSQSPRYKVAKRGQDVALRCDPISGHVSLFWYQQALGQGPEFLTYFQNEAQLDKSGLPSDRFFAERPEGSVSTLKIQRTQQEDSAVYLCASSLGTDTEAFFGQGTRLTVV.

The genes are TRBV7-6 and TRBJ1-3; possible D gene TRBD1, 5 bases. CDR1 is SGHVS, CDR2 FNYEAQ, per germline. The CDR3 has 15 residues. The V gene lost 1 base and the J gene lost 4 bases, with 11 bases spanning the gap. The CDR3 nucleotides are TGTGCCAGCAGCTTAGGCCAGGGTCAAGGAAACACCATATATTTT. Its translation: CASSLGQGQGNTIYF.

J is TRBJ1-1 and V is TRBV6-6, with TRBD1 as a possible D gene (5 bases). V was trimmed by 6 bases and J by 10 bases, leaving 18 bases between them. Germline V lookup: CDR1 MNHNY, CDR2 SVGAGI (reference sequence). The CDR3 sequence is 13 residues long. The CDR3 reads CASSPPGGRVAFF. The CDR3 nucleotides read TGTGCCAGCAGCCCACCTGGGGGGAGGGTAGCTTTCTTT.

The chain couples TRBV4-3 to TRBJ1-1; a weak D match, TRBD1 (6 bases). There are 16 residues in the CDR3. CDR1 and CDR2 from the germline V gene are LGHNA and YSLEER. V was pared by 6 bases and J by 8 bases, with 25 bases between. The CDR3 nucleotides read TGCGCCAGCAGACCTGAAACTCCAGGGGCCACTTACGAAGCTTTCTTT. Its protein is CASRPETPGATYEAFF.

This chain connects TRBV18 to TRBJ2-1; the D gene is possibly TRBD1 (6 bases). Germline V gene lookup returns CDR1 KGHSH and CDR2 LQKENI. V gave up 7 bases and J gave up 8 bases, with 21 bases separating them. This CDR3 region has 15 residues. CDR3 nucleotides: TGTGCCAGCTTAAACCCCGGGACACGGTCCCATGAGCAGTTCTTC. This codes for CASLNPGTRSHEQFF.

The CDR3 coding sequence is TGTGCCACCAGCAACCGACAGGGGGCTGGAAACACCATATATTTT. It yields the protein CATSNRQGAGNTIYF. The genes are TRBV15 and TRBJ1-3, with TRBD1 matching over 9 bases. CDR3 length equals 15 residues. V lost 4 bases, J lost 2 bases, and 3 bases stayed unmatched. The germline CDR1 and CDR2 sequences are LNHNV and YYDKDF (reference sequence).

The chain uses TRBV7-3 and TRBJ2-3; 9 bases match TRBD2. Trimming removed 1 base from V and 5 bases from J; junction bases left unmatched: 10. In germline, CDR1 is SGHTA, CDR2 FQGTGA. CDR3 length: 17 residues. The CDR3 DNA sequence: TGTGCCAGCAGCTTAAGGGGTAGCGGGAGTGGGGAAGATACGCAGTATTTT. Encoded protein: CASSLRGSGSGEDTQYF.

The V call is TRBV28, the J call TRBJ1-2; 8 nucleotides line up with TRBD1. This CDR3 comprises 13 residues. The trim removed 6 bases at V and 5 bases at J, leaving 5 bases unmatched. Germline-derived CDR1 and CDR2 are MDHEN and SYDVKM. The chain's CDR3 is CASRTDRAYGYTF. In nucleotides, the CDR3 is TGTGCCAGCAGAACGGACAGGGCTTATGGCTACACCTTC.

The chain has TRBV6-5 and TRBJ1-3; D not resolved. V lost 7 bases, J lost 0 bases, and 10 bases lay in between. The CDR3 length is 14 residues. Germline V gene sequence: CDR1 MNHEY, CDR2 SVGAGI. The CDR3 coding sequence is TGTGCCAGCACAAGGAGGAACTCTGGAAACACCATATATTTT. Amino acid sequence: CASTRRNSGNTIYF.

V is TRBV7-9 and J is TRBJ2-1, with a tentative D call TRBD2 (6 bases). Per the germline V gene, CDR1 is SEHNR and CDR2 is FQNEAQ (reference sequence). The V end was cut by 1 base, the J end by 6 bases, with 19 bases between. There are 17 residues in the CDR3. The chain's CDR3 is CASSLGGLEGLINEQFF. Here the CDR3 DNA reads TGTGCCAGCAGCTTAGGAGGGCTGGAGGGCCTTATCAATGAGCAGTTCTTC.

V usage is TRBV30 and J usage is TRBJ1-2, with a weak D call TRBD1 (6 bases). CDR3 length equals 17 residues. In germline, CDR1 is GTSNPN, CDR2 SVGIG (reference sequence). Trimming stripped 7 bases from V and 0 bases from J, with 24 bases between. The CDR3 bases are TGTGCCTCTCCAGGGAGTGGACAGAAGTCGACTAACTATGGCTACACCTTC. This sequence encodes CASPGSGQKSTNYGYTF.

The genes are TRBV28 and TRBJ2-1; 9 bases match TRBD1. CDR1 is MDHEN and CDR2 is SYDVKM in the germline V gene. The CDR3 runs 17 residues. Trimming cost V 2 bases and J 5 bases; bases outside gene matches: 10. The DNA for the CDR3 is TGTGCCAGCAGTTTAATTCCTAGGGGACAGGGAAACAATGAGCAGTTCTTC. Its protein is CASSLIPRGQGNNEQFF.

The chain couples TRBV7-9 to TRBJ1-5; D not certain. Trimming pared 3 bases from V and 0 bases from J, leaving 9 bases between. The CDR3 totals 15 residues. Germline V lookup: CDR1 SEHNR, CDR2 FQNEAQ (reference sequence). The CDR3, as DNA: TGTGCCAGCAGCTTTGAGGGAGCTAGCAATCAGCCCCAGCATTTT. Translated, it gives CASSFEGASNQPQHF.

J is TRBJ2-6 and V is TRBV7-8; D is unresolved. Germline CDR1 and CDR2: SGHVS and FQNEAQ. The V gene lost 2 bases and the J gene lost 6 bases, with 11 bases spanning the gap. This CDR3 spans 15 amino acids. The CDR3 region is CASSLRSPVANVLTF. The CDR3, as DNA: TGTGCCAGCAGCTTACGGAGCCCTGTGGCCAACGTCCTGACTTTC.

This clone came up once. The rearrangement links TRBV9 to TRBJ1-2; maybe TRBD1 (6 bases). The CDR3 covers 17 residues. Germline V CDR1 and CDR2: SGDLS, YYNGEE. The germline V and J ends were trimmed by 2 bases and 7 bases, with 24 bases remaining between them. CDR3 DNA sequence: TGTGCCAGCAGCGTTTGGGGGCCCGGGACAACTAATGGTGGCTACACCTTC. This translates into CASSVWGPGTTNGGYTF. Together with reference TRBV9 and TRBJ1-2, the CDR3 gives the full variable domain: DSGVTQTPKHLITATGQRVTLRCSPRSGDLSVYWYQQSLDQGLQFLIQYYNGEERAKGNILERFSAQQFPDLHSELNLSSLELGDSALYFCASSVWGPGTTNGGYTFGSGTRLTVV.

This clone was recorded only once. The V call is TRBV27, the J call TRBJ2-5; 13 bases map to TRBD2. V shed 1 base, J shed 2 bases, and the junction held 16 bases outside the gene matches. The length of the CDR3 is 21 residues. Germline assignment: CDR1 MNHEY and CDR2 SMNVEV (reference sequence). CDR3: CASSLWAPRARTSGGQETQYF. The DNA of the CDR3 is TGTGCCAGCAGTTTATGGGCGCCGAGAGCAAGGACTAGCGGGGGACAAGAGACCCAGTACTTC.

This clone was picked up one time. The chain combines TRBV9 with TRBJ2-1, with 8 bases lining up with TRBD2. Germline V CDR1 and CDR2: SGDLS, YYNGEE. V shed 0 bases, J shed 2 bases, and the junction held 4 bases outside the gene matches. The CDR3 spans 16 residues. CDR3 residues: CASSVVAGGPYNEQFF. The CDR3 DNA sequence: TGTGCCAGCAGCGTAGTGGCGGGAGGCCCCTACAATGAGCAGTTCTTC.

V and J are TRBV28 and TRBJ1-1; D ambiguous. V was cut by 5 bases and J by 3 bases, with 7 bases left in between. Per the germline V gene, CDR1 is MDHEN and CDR2 is SYDVKM. The CDR3 extends over 12 amino acids. For the CDR3, the DNA is TGTGCCAGCAGTCAGCAGGACACTGAAGCTTTCTTT. As protein: CASSQQDTEAFF.

A few counts support this clone. V and J are TRBV7-2 and TRBJ1-1; no clear D gene. V was clipped by 2 bases and J by 1 base, with 11 bases between them. CDR1 is SGHTA, CDR2 FQGNSA, per germline. This CDR3 region has 15 residues. In DNA form, the CDR3 reads TGTGCCAGCAGCTTACGTAGTTCAGGGAACACTGAAGCTTTCTTT. Its translation is CASSLRSSGNTEAFF.

This clone showed up just once. The V call is TRBV5-1, the J call TRBJ1-5, with 7 bases fitting TRBD1. This CDR3 is 14 amino acids long. Trimming took 4 bases from V and 2 from J; bases not matched to a gene: 3. The germline CDR1 and CDR2 sequences are SGHRS and YFSETQ. In DNA, the CDR3 is TGCGCCAGCAGCACAGGGGATGGCAATCAGCCCCAGCATTTT. Translation: CASSTGDGNQPQHF.

The gene calls are TRBV6-6 and TRBJ1-5; 7 bases agree with TRBD1. CDR3 length: 15 amino acids. Germline V lookup: CDR1 MNHNY, CDR2 SVGAGI (reference sequence). The J segment lost 7 bases and the V segment lost 8 bases, leaving 14 bases of the junction unmatched. The CDR3 bases are TGTGCCAGCTCGGCCGGACAGGCGGGAGGGCAGCCCCAGCATTTT. As protein: CASSAGQAGGQPQHF.

This clone has more than one count but fewer than ten. The chain combines TRBV6-5 with TRBJ1-1; D call uncertain. The germline CDR1 and CDR2 sequences are MNHEY and SVGAGI. CDR3 length: 13 amino acids. Trimming removed 9 bases at V and 10 bases at J, with 21 bases between. The CDR3 nucleotides read TGTGCCAGTAGTCCTTGGGAGGGATTGAGAGCTTTCTTT. This sequence encodes CASSPWEGLRAFF.

This clone was picked up one time. The genes are TRBV27 and TRBJ2-1; D not certain. The length of the CDR3 is 15 residues. V was cut by 6 bases and J by 4 bases, with 16 bases left in between. Germline V gene data show CDR1 as MNHEY and CDR2 as SMNVEV (reference sequence). This chain's CDR3 is CASRQNQRQYNEQFF. CDR3 nucleotide sequence: TGTGCCAGCAGACAAAATCAGAGGCAGTACAATGAGCAGTTCTTC.

The chain is built from TRBV18 and TRBJ1-5, with D hard to call. In germline, CDR1 is KGHSH, CDR2 LQKENI. Trimming pared 2 bases from V and 6 bases from J, leaving 14 bases between. There are 15 residues in the CDR3. CDR3 DNA: TGTGCCAGCTCACCAGGTTCAGAGCGCGGTCAGCCCCAGCATTTT. It encodes CASSPGSERGQPQHF.

This clone was seen a single time. The rearrangement links TRBV24-1 to TRBJ2-2; the D gene is possibly TRBD1 (5 bases). Germline assignment: CDR1 KGHDR and CDR2 SFDVKD. This CDR3 is built from 14 residues. Trimming shortened V by 5 bases and J by 5 bases, and 11 bases separated the two germline ends. This CDR3 is CATSVWGSTGELFF. The CDR3 region has the DNA TGTGCCACCAGTGTGTGGGGCTCGACCGGGGAGCTGTTTTTT.

The rearrangement links TRBV15 to TRBJ2-3; 9 bases map to TRBD2. Germline loops: CDR1 LNHNV, CDR2 YYDKDF (reference sequence). The CDR3 is made up of 14 amino acids. The trim removed 9 bases at V and 0 bases at J, leaving 4 bases unmatched. The CDR3 region is CATMLAGSTDTQYF. The CDR3 DNA reads TGTGCCACGATGCTAGCGGGAAGCACAGATACGCAGTATTTT.

The chain couples TRBV28 to TRBJ2-3; the match to TRBD1 covers 8 bases. Germline CDR1 and CDR2: MDHEN and SYDVKM. V lost 10 bases to trimming and J lost 4 bases; unmatched junction nucleotides: 7. The CDR3 extends over 13 amino acids. DNA of the CDR3: TGTGCCACCGGACAGGGCCCAGCAGATACGCAGTATTTT. It yields the protein CATGQGPADTQYF.